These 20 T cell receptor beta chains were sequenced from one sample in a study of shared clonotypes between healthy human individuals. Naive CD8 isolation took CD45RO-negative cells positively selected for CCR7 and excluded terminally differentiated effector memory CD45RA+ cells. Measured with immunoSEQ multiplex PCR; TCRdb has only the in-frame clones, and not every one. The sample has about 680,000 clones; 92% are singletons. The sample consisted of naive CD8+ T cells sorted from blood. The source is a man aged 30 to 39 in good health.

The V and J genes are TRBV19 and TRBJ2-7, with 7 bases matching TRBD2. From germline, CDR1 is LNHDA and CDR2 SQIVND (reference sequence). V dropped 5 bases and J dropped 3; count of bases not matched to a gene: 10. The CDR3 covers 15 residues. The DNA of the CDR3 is TGTGCCAGTAGTTTCCGACTAGCCAGCCTCTACGAGCAGTACTTC. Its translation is CASSFRLASLYEQYF.

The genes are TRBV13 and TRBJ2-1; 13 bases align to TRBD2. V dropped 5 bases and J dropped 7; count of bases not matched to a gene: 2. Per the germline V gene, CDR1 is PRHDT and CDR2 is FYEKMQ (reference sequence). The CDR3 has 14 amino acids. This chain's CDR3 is CASSGTSGINEQFF. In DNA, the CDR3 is TGTGCCAGCAGCGGGACTAGCGGGATTAATGAGCAGTTCTTC.

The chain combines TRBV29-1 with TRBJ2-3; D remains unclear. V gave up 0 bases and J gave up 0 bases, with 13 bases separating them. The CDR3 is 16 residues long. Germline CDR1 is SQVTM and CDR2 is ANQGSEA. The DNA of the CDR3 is TGCAGCGTTGAAGATCTGGTGGGTTCTAGCACAGATACGCAGTATTTT. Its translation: CSVEDLVGSSTDTQYF.

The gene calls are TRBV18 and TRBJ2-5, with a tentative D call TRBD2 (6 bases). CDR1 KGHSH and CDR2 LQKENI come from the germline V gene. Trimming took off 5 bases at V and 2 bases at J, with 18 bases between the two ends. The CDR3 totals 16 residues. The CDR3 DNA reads TGTGCCAGCTCAGACCCCCAGGTAGGACTACAAGAGACCCAGTACTTC. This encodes CASSDPQVGLQETQYF.

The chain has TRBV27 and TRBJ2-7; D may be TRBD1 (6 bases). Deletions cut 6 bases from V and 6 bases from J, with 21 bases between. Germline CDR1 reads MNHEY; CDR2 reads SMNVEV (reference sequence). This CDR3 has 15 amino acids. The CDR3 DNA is TGTGCCAGCAGCATGTCCGGGACACCCGCACTCGAGCAGTACTTC. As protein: CASSMSGTPALEQYF.

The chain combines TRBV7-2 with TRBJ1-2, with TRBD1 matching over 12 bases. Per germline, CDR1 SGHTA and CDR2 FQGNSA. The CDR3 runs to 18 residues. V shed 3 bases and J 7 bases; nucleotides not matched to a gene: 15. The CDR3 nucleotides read TGTGCCAGCAGCTTGGATCCGGGACAGGGGGCCGACCGGGGTGGCTACACCTTC. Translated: CASSLDPGQGADRGGYTF.

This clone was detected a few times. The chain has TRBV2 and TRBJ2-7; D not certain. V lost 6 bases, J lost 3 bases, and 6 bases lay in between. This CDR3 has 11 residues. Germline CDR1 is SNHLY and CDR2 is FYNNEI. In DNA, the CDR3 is TGTGCCAGCAGGCTGTACTACGAGCAGTACTTC. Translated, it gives CASRLYYEQYF.

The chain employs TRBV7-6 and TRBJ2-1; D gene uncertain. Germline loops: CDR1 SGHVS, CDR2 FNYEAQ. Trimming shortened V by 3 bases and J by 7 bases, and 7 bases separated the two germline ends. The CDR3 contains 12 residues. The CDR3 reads CASSLIGNEQFF. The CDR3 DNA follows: TGTGCCAGCAGCTTGATAGGAAATGAGCAGTTCTTC.

This chain's CDR3 is CSVSKWAREVSDTQYF. The DNA for the CDR3 is TGCAGCGTCTCCAAATGGGCCAGGGAGGTTTCAGATACGCAGTATTTT. The chain combines TRBV29-1 with TRBJ2-3, with D possibly being TRBD2 (6 bases). CDR1 SQVTM and CDR2 ANQGSEA come from the germline V gene. The germline V and J ends were trimmed by 6 bases and 4 bases, with 23 bases remaining between them. This CDR3 spans 16 amino acids.

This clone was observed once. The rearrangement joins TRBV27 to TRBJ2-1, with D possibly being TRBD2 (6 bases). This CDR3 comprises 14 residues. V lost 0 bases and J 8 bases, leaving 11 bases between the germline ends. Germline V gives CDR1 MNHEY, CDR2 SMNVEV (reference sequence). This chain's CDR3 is CASSLSLASDEQFF. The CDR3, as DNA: TGTGCCAGCAGTTTATCTCTGGCTAGCGATGAGCAGTTCTTC.

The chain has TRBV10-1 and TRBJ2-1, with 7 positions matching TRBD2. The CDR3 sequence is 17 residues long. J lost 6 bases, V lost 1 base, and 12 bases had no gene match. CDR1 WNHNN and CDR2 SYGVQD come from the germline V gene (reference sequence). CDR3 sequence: CASSEFRGGDYRNEQFF. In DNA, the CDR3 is TGCGCCAGCAGTGAGTTCCGAGGAGGGGACTACCGCAATGAGCAGTTCTTC.

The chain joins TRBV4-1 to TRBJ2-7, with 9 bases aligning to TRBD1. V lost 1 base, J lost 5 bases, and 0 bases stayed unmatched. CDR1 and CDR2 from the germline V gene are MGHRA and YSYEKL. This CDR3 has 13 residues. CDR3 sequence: CASSQGTGDEQYF. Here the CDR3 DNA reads TGCGCCAGCAGCCAAGGGACAGGGGACGAGCAGTACTTC.

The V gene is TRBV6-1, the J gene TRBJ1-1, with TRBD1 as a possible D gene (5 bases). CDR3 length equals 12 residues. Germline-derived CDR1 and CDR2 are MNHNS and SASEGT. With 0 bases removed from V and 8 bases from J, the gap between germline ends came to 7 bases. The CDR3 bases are TGTGCCAGCAGTGAAGCGGGGGTAGAAGCTTTCTTT. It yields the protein CASSEAGVEAFF.

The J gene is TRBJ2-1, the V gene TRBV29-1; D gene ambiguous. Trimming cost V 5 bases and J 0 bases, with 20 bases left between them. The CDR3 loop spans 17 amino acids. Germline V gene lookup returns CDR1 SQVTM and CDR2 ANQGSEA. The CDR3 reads CSVSGVTSESSYNEQFF. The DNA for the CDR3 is TGCAGCGTTTCCGGCGTGACCTCTGAGAGCTCCTACAATGAGCAGTTCTTC.

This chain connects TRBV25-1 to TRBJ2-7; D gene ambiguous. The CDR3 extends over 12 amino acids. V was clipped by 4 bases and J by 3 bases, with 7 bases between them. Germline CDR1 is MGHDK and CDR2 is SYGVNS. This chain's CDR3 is CASSAVFYEQYF. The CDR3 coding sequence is TGTGCCAGCAGTGCGGTGTTCTACGAGCAGTACTTC.

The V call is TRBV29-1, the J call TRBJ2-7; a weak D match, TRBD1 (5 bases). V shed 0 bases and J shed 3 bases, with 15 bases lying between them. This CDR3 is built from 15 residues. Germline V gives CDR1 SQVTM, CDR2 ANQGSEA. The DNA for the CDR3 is TGCAGCGTTGAAGAGATGGGGCAGGAGAACTACGAGCAGTACTTC. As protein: CSVEEMGQENYEQYF.

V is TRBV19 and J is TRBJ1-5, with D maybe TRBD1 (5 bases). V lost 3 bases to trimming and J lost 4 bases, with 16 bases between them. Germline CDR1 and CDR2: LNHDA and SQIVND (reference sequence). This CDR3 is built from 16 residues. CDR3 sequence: CASSIFDVRGNQPQHF. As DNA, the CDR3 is TGTGCCAGTAGTATTTTTGACGTTCGGGGGAATCAGCCCCAGCATTTT.

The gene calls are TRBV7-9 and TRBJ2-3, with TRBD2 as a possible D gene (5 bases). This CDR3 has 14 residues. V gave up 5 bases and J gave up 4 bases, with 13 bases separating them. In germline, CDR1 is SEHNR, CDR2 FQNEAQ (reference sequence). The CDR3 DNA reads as TGTGCCAGCAGCCATGGCGGAGGAGCAGATACGCAGTATTTT. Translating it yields CASSHGGGADTQYF.

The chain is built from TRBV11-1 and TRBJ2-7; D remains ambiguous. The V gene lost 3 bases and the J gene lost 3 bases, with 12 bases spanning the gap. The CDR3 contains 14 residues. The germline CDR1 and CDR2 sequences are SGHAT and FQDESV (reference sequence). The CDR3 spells CASSLRNWGYEQYF. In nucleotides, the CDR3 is TGTGCCAGCAGCTTGCGGAATTGGGGCTACGAGCAGTACTTC.

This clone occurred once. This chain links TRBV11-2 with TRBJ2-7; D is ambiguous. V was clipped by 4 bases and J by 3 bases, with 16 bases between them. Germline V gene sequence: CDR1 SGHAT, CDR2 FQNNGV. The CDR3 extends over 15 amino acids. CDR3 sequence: CASSSGRNFVYEQYF. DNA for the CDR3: TGTGCCAGCAGCTCCGGACGGAACTTCGTCTACGAGCAGTACTTC.